One T cell receptor beta chain is described in this entry. The data are from a study of shared clonotypes between healthy human individuals. The V gene's germline CDR1 is SNHLY and CDR2 FYNNEI. Trimming left V 7 bases short and J 3 bases short, with 25 bases between. The CDR3 has 18 amino acids. Sequencing was performed with immunoSEQ multiplex PCR; in TCRdb, only in-frame clones are kept and a portion is missing. In the table there are about 710,000 clones, roughly 72% of which are singletons. The chain carries TRBV2 and TRBJ1-3; D is perhaps TRBD1 (5 bases). The specimen was memory CD4+ T cells sorted from blood. Subset defined: CD45RA-negative fraction. This TCR was sampled from a woman aged 25 to 39 in good health. The CDR3 sequence: CASKRRDRTSPVGNTIYF. The CDR3 DNA sequence: TGTGCCAGCAAACGAAGGGACCGGACGAGCCCTGTTGGAAACACCATATATTTT.